This TCR beta chain was captured in a study of glioma-infiltrating T cells. The CDR3 extends over 13 amino acids. The germline V gene has CDR1 LGHNA and CDR2 YSLEER. V lost 2 bases to trimming and J lost 10 bases, with 13 bases between them. The iRepertoire nested amplicon-rescue multiplex PCR amplified TCR alpha and beta CDR3s from RNA. TCRdb re-analysed the multiplex PCR reads in MiXCR, keeping a single row per CDR3 protein. The sample shows about 190,000 distinct CDR3 sequences, 32% of them seen only once. In this sample, this clonotype turned up many times. The sequencing sample was made of glioma tissue, nonneoplastic brain tissue, or PBMCs (not recorded which). The clonotype comes from a human donor with low-grade glioma or glioblastoma, undergoing nonglioma brain surgery, or in good health (not recorded which). V gene TRBV4-3 combines with J gene TRBJ2-3; D uncertain. The CDR3: CASSQTRLESQYF. In DNA, the CDR3 is TGCGCCAGCAGCCAAACAAGGCTAGAGTCGCAGTATTTT.